This record looks at one T cell receptor (beta chain) sequence and its context. Authors' analysis steps: Cell counts per sample came from amplifying reference gene primers. Sequencing used immunoSEQ multiplex PCR; TCRdb keeps in-frame clones, though not all of them. D and trimming were read from the DNA, whereas the V and J calls and clone size are those reported in that table. The data hold around 200,000 clones, with more than 80% observed a single time. V was clipped by 7 bases and J by 3 bases; unmatched bases: 7. Germline CDR1 reads GTSNPN; CDR2 reads SVGIG (reference sequence). CDR3 size: 14 residues. The sample comes from a study of blood T cell repertoires in COVID-19. About the study: The cDNA or gDNA used as material had been derived from T cells, B-cell-depleted T cells, or PBMCs.

Individuals drawn from around 25 US areas were roughly 18 to 95 years old. Sequencing was done on a sample of PBMCs or T cells enriched from blood (not recorded which). This rearrangement joins TRBV30 to TRBJ2-2; 8 bases align to TRBD1. This clonotype was obtained from a man aged 40-49 years who had recovered from COVID-19. This CDR3 is CASLNRGYTGELFF. CDR3 bases: TGTGCCTCCCTGAACAGGGGGTACACCGGGGAGCTGTTTTTT.